These 16 T cell receptor beta chains were sequenced from one sample in a study of CD8 T cells in ankylosing spondylitis. Whole-study findings and limits: A TCR beta motif made of fewer than 10 highly homologous variants seemed typical of ankylosing spondylitis blood.

No cognate antigen is known for these TCRs. TCRdb re-analysed the 5' RACE reads in MiXCR, keeping a single row per CDR3 protein. The sample has roughly 670,000 distinct CDR3 sequences; 15% to 20% are singletons. Sequencing was carried out using blood, either unsorted or a sorted T cell fraction (not recorded which). These receptors were obtained from a male donor with ankylosing spondylitis.

This clonotype was picked up a small number of times. This chain links TRBV4-1 with TRBJ1-3; possibly TRBD1 for D (5 bases). V lost 1 base and J 4 bases, leaving 8 bases between the germline ends. CDR1 is MGHRA and CDR2 is YSYEKL in the germline V gene. The CDR3 is made up of 14 amino acids. The CDR3 reads CASSQAGTGNTIYF. CDR3 nucleotides: TGCGCCAGCAGCCAAGCAGGGACGGGAAACACCATATATTTT.

Ten or more counts support this clonotype. This chain uses TRBV12-3 or TRBV12-4 with TRBJ2-7, with D possibly being TRBD1 (6 bases). V was pared by 6 bases and J by 7 bases, with 25 bases between. The CDR3 runs 16 residues. CDR3 loop: CASSGPNTGPSGEQYF. The CDR3 nucleotides read TGTGCCAGCAGCGGCCCGAATACAGGGCCCTCGGGGGAGCAGTACTTC.

The chain has TRBV12-3 or TRBV12-4 and TRBJ2-1; either TRBD1 or TRBD2 may fit D (5 bases each). V was trimmed by 5 bases and J by 2 bases, leaving 13 bases between them. The length of the CDR3 is 15 residues. CDR3 nucleotide sequence: TGTGCCAGCAGTCCTAGACGGGGCCCCTACAATGAGCAGTTCTTC. Its translation: CASSPRRGPYNEQFF.

This rearrangement joins TRBV4-1 to TRBJ2-1, with 12 bases aligning to TRBD2. The ends lost 1 base at V and 3 bases at J; junction bases unmatched: 4. The germline V gene has CDR1 MGHRA and CDR2 YSYEKL. The CDR3 runs to 17 residues. The CDR3 is CASSQAELAGGYNEQFF. DNA for the CDR3: TGCGCCAGCAGCCAAGCCGAACTAGCGGGAGGCTACAATGAGCAGTTCTTC.

This clonotype was seen a handful of times. The rearrangement joins TRBV6-5 to TRBJ1-1; TRBD1 might be the D (6 bases). The CDR3 has 14 amino acids. Germline V gene data show CDR1 as MNHEY and CDR2 as SVGAGI. With 4 bases removed from V and 3 bases from J, the gap between germline ends came to 12 bases. The CDR3 DNA is TGTGCCAGCAGTTGGAGGACAGAGCACACTGAAGCTTTCTTT. Translation gives CASSWRTEHTEAFF.

There are a few counts of this clonotype. The chain joins TRBV20-1 to TRBJ2-5; a possible D gene is TRBD2 (5 bases). The CDR3 spans 13 residues. Germline V lookup: CDR1 DFQATT, CDR2 SNEGSKA (reference sequence). Trimming left V 3 bases short and J 5 bases short, with 13 bases between. The chain's CDR3 is CSASLRAVETQYF. The CDR3 nucleotides read TGCAGTGCTAGTCTCCGAGCGGTGGAGACCCAGTACTTC.

This clonotype was observed a few times. CDR3 loop: CASSLQAGNEQFF. As DNA, the CDR3 is TGTGCCAGCAGCTTACAGGCGGGGAATGAGCAGTTCTTC. This sequence joins TRBV7-2 and TRBJ2-1; D may be TRBD2 (6 bases). This CDR3 has 13 amino acids. Germline-derived CDR1 and CDR2 are SGHTA and FQGNSA. V was clipped by 2 bases and J by 7 bases, with 9 bases between them.

This clonotype was recorded a few times. The gene calls are TRBV29-1 and TRBJ2-3; the D gene could be TRBD1 or TRBD2 (5 bases each). V lost 6 bases and J 4 bases, leaving 14 bases between the germline ends. The CDR3 extends over 13 amino acids. Looked up from germline, CDR1 is SQVTM and CDR2 is ANQGSEA. CDR3 protein: CSVETGRSDTQYF. The CDR3 coding sequence is TGCAGCGTCGAGACGGGACGCTCAGATACGCAGTATTTT.

The chain combines TRBV20-1 with TRBJ2-1; 8 nucleotides align to TRBD2. The CDR3 extends over 12 amino acids. Trimming took 6 bases from V and 9 from J; bases not matched to a gene: 7. Germline CDR1 is DFQATT and CDR2 is SNEGSKA (reference sequence). CDR3 coding DNA: TGCAGTGCCGGGGGGGACTGGAGTGAGCAGTTCTTC. Residues: CSAGGDWSEQFF.

V usage is TRBV6-2 or TRBV6-3 and J usage is TRBJ2-5, with D tentatively TRBD1 (6 bases). Trimming pared 0 bases from V and 4 bases from J, leaving 15 bases between. Germline CDR1 reads MNHEY; CDR2 reads SVGEGT. This CDR3 has 16 amino acids. CDR3 amino acids: CASSYSRTEMGETQYF. CDR3 in DNA: TGTGCCAGCAGTTACTCCAGGACAGAGATGGGAGAGACCCAGTACTTC.

The table lists this clonotype with a count of one. CDR3 nucleotides: TGCGCCAGCAGCCTCCTAGCGGGAGGGCAAGGGGGAGAGACCCAGTACTTC. Its protein product is CASSLLAGGQGGETQYF. The genes are TRBV5-1 and TRBJ2-5; 12 bases align to TRBD2. CDR1 is SGHRS and CDR2 is YFSETQ in the germline V gene. J gave up 4 bases and V 4 bases, and 11 bases lay outside the gene matches. The CDR3 length is 17 residues.

This clonotype came up a few times. V is TRBV7-7 and J is TRBJ2-1; D ambiguous. The CDR3 contains 16 residues. The germline CDR1 and CDR2 sequences are SSHAT and FNYEAQ (reference sequence). Trimming shortened V by 5 bases and J by 2 bases, and 16 bases separated the two germline ends. CDR3 coding DNA: TGTGCCAGCAGCCACGGGCTCCGGACCGCCTACAATGAGCAGTTCTTC. Protein: CASSHGLRTAYNEQFF. Filled out from reference TRBV7-7 and TRBJ2-1, the complete variable domain reads GAGVSQSPRYKVTKRGQDVTLRCDPISSHATLYWYQQALGQGPEFLTYFNYEAQPDKSGLPSDRFSAERPEGSISTLTIQRTEQRDSAMYRCASSHGLRTAYNEQFFGPGTRLTVL.

This clonotype occurred a few times. The chain carries TRBV27 and TRBJ2-7, with TRBD1 identical over 10 bases. V lost 5 bases and J lost 2; bases outside the gene matches: 12. Germline V lookup: CDR1 MNHEY, CDR2 SMNVEV (reference sequence). The CDR3 is 17 residues long. In DNA, the CDR3 is TGTGCCAGCAGTCCACTCCCGGGCGGACAGGGGGCCTACGAGCAGTACTTC. As protein: CASSPLPGGQGAYEQYF.

This chain connects TRBV12-3 or TRBV12-4 to TRBJ2-7; 7 nucleotides match TRBD1. V lost 5 bases and J lost 0; bases outside the gene matches: 13. CDR3 length equals 17 residues. The CDR3 DNA reads as TGTGCCAGCAGTCCGGGAATGCTAAGGGACAGCTCCTACGAGCAGTACTTC. Protein sequence: CASSPGMLRDSSYEQYF.

The chain recombines TRBV5-1 with TRBJ2-3; 13 nucleotides match TRBD2. The trim removed 3 bases at V and 4 bases at J, leaving 14 bases unmatched. The CDR3 runs to 19 residues. Germline-derived CDR1 and CDR2 are SGHRS and YFSETQ. The CDR3 sequence is CASSWDTSGRALQADTQYF. The CDR3 nucleotides read TGCGCCAGCAGCTGGGATACTAGCGGGAGGGCCCTCCAGGCAGATACGCAGTATTTT.

This clonotype was counted between two and nine times. V and J are TRBV29-1 and TRBJ2-1, with D tentatively TRBD2 (7 bases). The germline CDR1 and CDR2 sequences are SQVTM and ANQGSEA. The CDR3 spans 18 residues. V was trimmed by 3 bases and J by 0 bases, leaving 21 bases between them. This CDR3 is CSVEKGGSRLSSYNEQFF. In DNA, the CDR3 is TGCAGCGTTGAGAAGGGGGGGAGTAGACTAAGCTCCTACAATGAGCAGTTCTTC.